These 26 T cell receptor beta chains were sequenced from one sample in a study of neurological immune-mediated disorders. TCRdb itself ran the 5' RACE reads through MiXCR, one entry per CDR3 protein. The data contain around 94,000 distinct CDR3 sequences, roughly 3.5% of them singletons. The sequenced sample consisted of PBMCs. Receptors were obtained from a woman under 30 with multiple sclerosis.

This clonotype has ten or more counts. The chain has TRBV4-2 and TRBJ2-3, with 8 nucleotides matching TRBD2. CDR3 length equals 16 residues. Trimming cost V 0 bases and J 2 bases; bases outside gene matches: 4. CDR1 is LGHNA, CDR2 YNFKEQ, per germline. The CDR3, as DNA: TGTGCCAGCAGCCAAGATTATAGCGGGGACACAGATACGCAGTATTTT. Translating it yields CASSQDYSGDTDTQYF.

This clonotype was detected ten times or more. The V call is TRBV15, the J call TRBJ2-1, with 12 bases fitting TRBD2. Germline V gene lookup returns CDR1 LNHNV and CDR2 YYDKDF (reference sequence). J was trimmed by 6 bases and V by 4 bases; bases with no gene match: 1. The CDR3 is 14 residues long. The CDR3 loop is CATSTSGRVNEQFF. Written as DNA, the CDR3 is TGTGCCACCAGCACTAGCGGGAGGGTCAATGAGCAGTTCTTC.

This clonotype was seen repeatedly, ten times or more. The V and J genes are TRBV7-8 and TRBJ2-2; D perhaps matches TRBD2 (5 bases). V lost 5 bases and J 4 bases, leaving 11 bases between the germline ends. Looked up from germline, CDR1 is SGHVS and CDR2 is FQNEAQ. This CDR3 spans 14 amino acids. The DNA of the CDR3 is TGTGCCAGCAGCCCCCTTACTAGCACCGGGGAGCTGTTTTTT. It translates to CASSPLTSTGELFF.

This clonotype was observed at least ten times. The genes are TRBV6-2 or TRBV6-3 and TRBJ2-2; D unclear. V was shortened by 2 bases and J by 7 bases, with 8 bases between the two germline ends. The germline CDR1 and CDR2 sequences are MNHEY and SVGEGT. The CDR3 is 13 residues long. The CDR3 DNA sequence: TGTGCCAGCAGTTACAGGGCCGTCGGGGAGCTGTTTTTT. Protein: CASSYRAVGELFF.

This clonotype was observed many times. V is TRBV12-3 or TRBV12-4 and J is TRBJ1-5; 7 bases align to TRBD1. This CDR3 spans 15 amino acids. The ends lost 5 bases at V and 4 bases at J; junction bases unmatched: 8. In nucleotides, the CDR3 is TGTGCCAGCAGTCCAGCCGCAGGGGGAAATCAGCCCCAGCATTTT. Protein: CASSPAAGGNQPQHF.

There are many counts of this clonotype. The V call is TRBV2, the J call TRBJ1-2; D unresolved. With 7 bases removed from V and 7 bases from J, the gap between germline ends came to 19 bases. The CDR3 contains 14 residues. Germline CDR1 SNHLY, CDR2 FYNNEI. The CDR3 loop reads CASKMEAGLGGYTF. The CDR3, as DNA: TGTGCCAGCAAGATGGAAGCCGGTCTTGGTGGCTACACCTTC.

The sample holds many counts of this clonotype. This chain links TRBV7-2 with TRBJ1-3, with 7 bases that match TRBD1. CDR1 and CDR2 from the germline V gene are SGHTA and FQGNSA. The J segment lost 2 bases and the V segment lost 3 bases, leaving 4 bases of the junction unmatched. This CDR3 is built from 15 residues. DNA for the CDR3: TGTGCCAGCAGCTTGTTTAGGGGGCCTGGAAACACCATATATTTT. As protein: CASSLFRGPGNTIYF.

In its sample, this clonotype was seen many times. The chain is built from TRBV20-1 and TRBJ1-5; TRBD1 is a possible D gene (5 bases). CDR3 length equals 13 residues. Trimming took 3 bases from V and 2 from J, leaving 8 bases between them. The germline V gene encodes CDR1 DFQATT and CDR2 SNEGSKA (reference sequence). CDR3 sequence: CSASLGGNQPQHF. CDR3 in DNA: TGCAGTGCTAGTTTGGGGGGCAATCAGCCCCAGCATTTT.

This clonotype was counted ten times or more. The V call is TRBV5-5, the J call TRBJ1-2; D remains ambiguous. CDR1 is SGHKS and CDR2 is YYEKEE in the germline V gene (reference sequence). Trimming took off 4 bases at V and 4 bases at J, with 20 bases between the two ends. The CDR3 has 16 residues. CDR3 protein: CASSHQQTITPYGYTF. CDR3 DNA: TGTGCCAGCAGCCACCAACAGACCATTACTCCCTATGGCTACACCTTC. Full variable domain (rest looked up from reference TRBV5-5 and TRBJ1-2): DAGVTQSPTHLIKTRGQQVTLRCSPISGHKSVSWYQQVLGQGPQFIFQYYEKEERGRGNFPDRFSARQFPNYSSELNVNALLLGDSALYLCASSHQQTITPYGYTFGSGTRLTVV.

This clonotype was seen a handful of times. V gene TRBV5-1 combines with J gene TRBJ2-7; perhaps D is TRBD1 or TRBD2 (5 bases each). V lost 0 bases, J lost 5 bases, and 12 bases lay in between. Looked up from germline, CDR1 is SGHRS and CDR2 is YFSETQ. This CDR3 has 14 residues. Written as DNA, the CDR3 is TGCGCCAGCAGCTTGGGTGGGACCCCGGACGAGCAGTACTTC. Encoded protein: CASSLGGTPDEQYF. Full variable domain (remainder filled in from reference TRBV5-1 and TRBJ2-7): KAGVTQTPRYLIKTRGQQVTLSCSPISGHRSVSWYQQTPGQGLQFLFEYFSETQRNKGNFPGRFSGRQFSNSRSEMNVSTLELGDSALYLCASSLGGTPDEQYFGPGTRLTVT.

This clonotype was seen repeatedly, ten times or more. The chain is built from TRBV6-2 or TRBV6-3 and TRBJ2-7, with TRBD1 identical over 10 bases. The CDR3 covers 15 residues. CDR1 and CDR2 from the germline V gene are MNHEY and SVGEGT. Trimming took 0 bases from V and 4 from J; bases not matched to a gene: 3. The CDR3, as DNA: TGTGCCAGCAGTTACTCCGGGACAGGGGTGTACGAGCAGTACTTC. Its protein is CASSYSGTGVYEQYF.

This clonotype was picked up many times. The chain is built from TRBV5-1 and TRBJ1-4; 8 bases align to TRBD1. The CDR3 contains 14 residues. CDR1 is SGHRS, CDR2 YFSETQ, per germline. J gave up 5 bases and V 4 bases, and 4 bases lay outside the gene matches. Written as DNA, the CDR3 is TGCGCCAGCAGCACCGGGACAGGAAATGAAAAACTGTTTTTT. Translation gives CASSTGTGNEKLFF. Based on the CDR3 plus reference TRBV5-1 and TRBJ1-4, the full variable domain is KAGVTQTPRYLIKTRGQQVTLSCSPISGHRSVSWYQQTPGQGLQFLFEYFSETQRNKGNFPGRFSGRQFSNSRSEMNVSTLELGDSALYLCASSTGTGNEKLFFGSGTQLSVL.

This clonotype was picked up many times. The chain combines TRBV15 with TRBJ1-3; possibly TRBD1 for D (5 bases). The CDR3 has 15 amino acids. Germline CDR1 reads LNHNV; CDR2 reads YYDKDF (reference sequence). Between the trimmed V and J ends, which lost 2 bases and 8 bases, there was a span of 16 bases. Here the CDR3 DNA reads TGTGCCACCAGCAGAAATACGAAGACAGCGGACACCATATATTTT. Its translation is CATSRNTKTADTIYF.

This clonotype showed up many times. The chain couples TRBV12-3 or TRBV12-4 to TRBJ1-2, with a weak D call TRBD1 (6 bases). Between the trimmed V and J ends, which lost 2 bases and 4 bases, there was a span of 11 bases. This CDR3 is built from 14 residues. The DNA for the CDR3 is TGTGCCAGCAGTTTAAGGGGGGGCGGCTATGGCTACACCTTC. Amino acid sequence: CASSLRGGGYGYTF.

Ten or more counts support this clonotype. CDR3 sequence reads: CSARGPGGPGNEQFF. The CDR3 region has the DNA TGCAGTGCTAGAGGGCCGGGGGGGCCGGGGAATGAGCAGTTCTTC. The V and J genes are TRBV20-1 and TRBJ2-1; 8 bases map to TRBD2. The CDR3 consists of 15 residues. CDR1 is DFQATT and CDR2 is SNEGSKA in the germline V gene (reference sequence). The V and J ends lost 1 base and 7 bases, in that order; junction bases with no gene match: 9.

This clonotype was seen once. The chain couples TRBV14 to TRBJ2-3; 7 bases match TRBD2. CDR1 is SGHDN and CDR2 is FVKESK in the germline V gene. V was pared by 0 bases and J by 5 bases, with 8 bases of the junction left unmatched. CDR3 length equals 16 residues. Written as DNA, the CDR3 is TGTGCCAGCAGCCAAGATCGGGCGGGAGTTAAAGATACGCAGTATTTT. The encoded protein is CASSQDRAGVKDTQYF.

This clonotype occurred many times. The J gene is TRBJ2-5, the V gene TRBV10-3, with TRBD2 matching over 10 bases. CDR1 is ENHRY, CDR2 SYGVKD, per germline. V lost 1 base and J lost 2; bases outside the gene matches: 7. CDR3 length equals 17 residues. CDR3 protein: CAISEWASGSFQETQYF. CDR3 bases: TGTGCCATCAGTGAGTGGGCTAGCGGGAGTTTTCAAGAGACCCAGTACTTC.

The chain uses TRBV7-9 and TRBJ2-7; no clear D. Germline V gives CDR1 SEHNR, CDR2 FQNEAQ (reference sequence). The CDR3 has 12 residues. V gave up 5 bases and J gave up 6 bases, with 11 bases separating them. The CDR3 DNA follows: TGTGCCAGCAGCCTTAATCCTCCCGAGCAGTACTTC. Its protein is CASSLNPPEQYF.

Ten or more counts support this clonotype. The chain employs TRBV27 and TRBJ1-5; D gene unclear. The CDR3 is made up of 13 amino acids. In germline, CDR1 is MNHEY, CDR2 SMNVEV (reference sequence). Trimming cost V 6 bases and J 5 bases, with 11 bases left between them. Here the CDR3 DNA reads TGTGCCAGCAGCCCTAATTGGGATCAGCCCCAGCATTTT. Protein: CASSPNWDQPQHF.

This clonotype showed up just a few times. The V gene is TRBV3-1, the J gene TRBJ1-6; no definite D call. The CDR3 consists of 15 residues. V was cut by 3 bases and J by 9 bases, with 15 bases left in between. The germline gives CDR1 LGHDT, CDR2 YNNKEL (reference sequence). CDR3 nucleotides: TGTGCCAGCAGCCAGGTTGCGTATCGTGGTTCACCCCTCCACTTT. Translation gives CASSQVAYRGSPLHF.

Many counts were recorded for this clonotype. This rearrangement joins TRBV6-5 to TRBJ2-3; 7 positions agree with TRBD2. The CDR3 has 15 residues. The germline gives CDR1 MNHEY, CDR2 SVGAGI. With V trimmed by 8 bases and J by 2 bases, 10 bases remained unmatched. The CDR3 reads CASGTSGEITDTQYF. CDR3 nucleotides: TGTGCCAGCGGCACAAGCGGGGAGATCACAGATACGCAGTATTTT.

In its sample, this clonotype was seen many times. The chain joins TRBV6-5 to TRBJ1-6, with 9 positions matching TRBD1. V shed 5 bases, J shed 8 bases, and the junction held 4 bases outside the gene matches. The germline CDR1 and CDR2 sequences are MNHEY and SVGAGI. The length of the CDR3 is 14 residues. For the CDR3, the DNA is TGTGCCAGCAGTCCCGGGACAGGGTATTCACCCCTCCACTTT. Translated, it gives CASSPGTGYSPLHF.

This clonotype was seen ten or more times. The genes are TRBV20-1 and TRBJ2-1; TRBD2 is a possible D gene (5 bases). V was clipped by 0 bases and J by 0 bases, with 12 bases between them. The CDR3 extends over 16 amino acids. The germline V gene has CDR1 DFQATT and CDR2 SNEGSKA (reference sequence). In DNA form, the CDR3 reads TGCAGTGCTAGAGATTTCACGGGGAGCTCCTACAATGAGCAGTTCTTC. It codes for CSARDFTGSSYNEQFF.

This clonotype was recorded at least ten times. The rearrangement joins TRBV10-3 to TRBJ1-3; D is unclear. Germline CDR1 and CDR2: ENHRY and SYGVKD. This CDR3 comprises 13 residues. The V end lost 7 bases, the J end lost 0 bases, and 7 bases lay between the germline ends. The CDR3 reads CAIKGSSGNTIYF. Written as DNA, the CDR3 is TGTGCCATCAAAGGGAGCTCTGGAAACACCATATATTTT.

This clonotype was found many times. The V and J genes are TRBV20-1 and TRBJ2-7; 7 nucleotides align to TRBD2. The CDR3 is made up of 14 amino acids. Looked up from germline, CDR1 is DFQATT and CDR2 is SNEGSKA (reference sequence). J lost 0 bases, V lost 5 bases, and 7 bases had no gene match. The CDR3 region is CSADGASGSYEQYF. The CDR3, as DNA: TGCAGTGCTGACGGGGCTAGCGGCTCCTACGAGCAGTACTTC.

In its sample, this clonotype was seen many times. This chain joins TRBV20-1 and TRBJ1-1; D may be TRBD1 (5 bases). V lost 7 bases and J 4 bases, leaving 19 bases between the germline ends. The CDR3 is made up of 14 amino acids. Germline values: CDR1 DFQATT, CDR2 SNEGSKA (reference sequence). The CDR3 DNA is TGCAGTGGCTTTCCTCCGGGGGAGGGCACTGAAGCTTTCTTT. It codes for CSGFPPGEGTEAFF.